Listed below are T cell receptor beta chains from one sample, sequenced in a study of T cells in Graves' hyperthyroidism and ophthalmopathy. TCRdb reprocessed the multiplex PCR reads via MiXCR and lists one record per CDR3 protein. The sample shows some 510,000 distinct CDR3 sequences, about a fifth of them seen only once. Sequencing was carried out using blood. All receptors come from a young man with Graves' hyperthyroidism. Each CDR3 is given with its conserved first and last residue. A D gene is named only where the DNA matches it firmly. Clone sizes are given selectively: once, few, many, or a class where the clone is expanded.

many	.	TRBV12-3/TRBV12-4	TRBJ1-1	TGTGCCAGCAGTAGGGGGGGGGTCCAGGGTAGCAGGGCTTTCTTT	CASSRGGVQGSRAFF
few	TRBD1	TRBV20-1	TRBJ1-5	TGCAGTGCTATTGACAGGGTCCGGGGCAATCAGCCCCAGCATTTT	CSAIDRVRGNQPQHF
.	TRBD2	TRBV25-1	TRBJ2-7	TGTGCCAGCAGTGAAGCGGGACTAGCGGAGAACGAGCAGTACTTC	CASSEAGLAENEQYF
.	.	TRBV6-1	TRBJ1-2	TGTGCCAGCAGCGCCGGGAGTGAAAATGGCTACACCTTC	CASSAGSENGYTF
few	.	TRBV2	TRBJ1-1	TGTGTCAGCAGTGGGTGGGGTCGAAAGGGGACTGAAGCTTTCTTT	CVSSGWGRKGTEAFF
many	.	TRBV12-3/TRBV12-4	TRBJ2-2	TGTGCCAGCAGCCCCGGGATTCCGGGGAACACCGGGGAGCTGTTTTTT	CASSPGIPGNTGELFF
many	.	TRBV20-1	TRBJ2-5	TGCAGTGCCCCCTCGGTTTACCAAGAGACCCAGTACTTC	CSAPSVYQETQYF
many	TRBD2	TRBV30	TRBJ2-2	TGTGCCTGGAGTGTCCGGGGGGCCGGGGAGCTGTTTTTT	CAWSVRGAGELFF
.	.	TRBV5-1	TRBJ2-7	TGCGCCAGCAGCCCGCCCGGGACGGATAACTACGAGCAGTACTTC	CASSPPGTDNYEQYF
many	.	TRBV7-2	TRBJ2-7	TGTGCCAGCAGCCCTATTCGCACAGATAGCTCCTACGAGCAGTACTTC	CASSPIRTDSSYEQYF
.	.	TRBV13	TRBJ1-3	TGTGCCAGCAGCTTAGCCCGGGGAGGAAACACCATATATTTT	CASSLARGGNTIYF
few	.	TRBV12-3/TRBV12-4	TRBJ1-5	TGTGCCAGCAGTTCGGACAGTTTCAATCAGCCCCAGCATTTT	CASSSDSFNQPQHF
.	.	TRBV7-2	TRBJ1-2	TGTGCCAGCACCACAACCCCCGCTGCTAACTATGGCTACACCTTC	CASTTTPAANYGYTF
many	.	TRBV20-1	TRBJ1-5	TGCAGTGCTAGAAGGGAGGAAGGGGACAATCAGCCCCAGCATTTT	CSARREEGDNQPQHF